This TCR beta chain derives from a study of blood T cell repertoires in COVID-19. About the research overall: Specimens from acute and convalescent COVID-19 originated in the United States, Italy and Spain. Sample material is recorded as cDNA or gDNA derived from T cells, B-cell-depleted T cells, or PBMCs.

Here immunoSEQ multiplex PCR was the method, and the copy in TCRdb shows in-frame clones only, minus some. The repertoire holds under 200,000 clones, approximately 89% seen once, with under 0.85% in the top ten. Participants were aged roughly 18 to 89 years from some 24 US areas. Membership in each cohort depended on participant-reported clinical history. Germline V gene data show CDR1 as MGHDK and CDR2 as SYGVNS. The ends were cut back, 6 bases at V and 5 bases at J, with 12 bases in the middle. This CDR3 spans 13 amino acids. This chain uses TRBV25-1 with TRBJ2-3; D perhaps matches TRBD1 (6 bases). The TCR originated in a woman younger than 35 who had recovered from COVID-19. Sequencing input: PBMCs or T cells enriched from blood (not recorded which). Here the CDR3 reads CASSLGGVDTQYF. The CDR3 region has the DNA TGTGCCAGCAGCTTAGGGGGAGTAGATACGCAGTATTTT.